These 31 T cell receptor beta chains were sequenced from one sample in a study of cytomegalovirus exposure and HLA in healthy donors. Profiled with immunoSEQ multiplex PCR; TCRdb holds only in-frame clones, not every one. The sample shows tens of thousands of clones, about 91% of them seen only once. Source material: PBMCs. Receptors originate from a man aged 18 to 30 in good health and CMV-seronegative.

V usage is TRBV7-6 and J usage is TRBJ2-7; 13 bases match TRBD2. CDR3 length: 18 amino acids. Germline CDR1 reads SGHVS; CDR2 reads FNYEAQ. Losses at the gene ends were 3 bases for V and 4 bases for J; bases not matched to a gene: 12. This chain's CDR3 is CASSLLPGLAGRMYEQYF. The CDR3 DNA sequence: TGTGCCAGCAGCTTGTTACCGGGACTAGCGGGAAGGATGTACGAGCAGTACTTC.

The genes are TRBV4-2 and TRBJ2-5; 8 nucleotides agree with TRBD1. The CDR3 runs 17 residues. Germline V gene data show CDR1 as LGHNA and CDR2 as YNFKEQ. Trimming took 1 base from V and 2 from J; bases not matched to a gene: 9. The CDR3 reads CASSQVSGGVGQETQYF. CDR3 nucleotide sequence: TGTGCCAGCAGCCAAGTTTCAGGGGGCGTCGGGCAAGAGACCCAGTACTTC.

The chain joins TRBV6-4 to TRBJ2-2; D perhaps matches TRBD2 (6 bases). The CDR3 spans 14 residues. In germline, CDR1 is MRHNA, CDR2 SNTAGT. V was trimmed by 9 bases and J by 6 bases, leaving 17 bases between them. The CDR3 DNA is TGTGCCAGTAGGAACCTAGCGATTTCCGGGGAGCTGTTTTTT. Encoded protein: CASRNLAISGELFF.

The CDR3 here is CASSLEHRNSGYTF. The DNA for the CDR3 is TGTGCCAGCAGCTTAGAACACAGGAATTCTGGCTACACCTTC. V usage is TRBV7-2 and J usage is TRBJ1-2, with D perhaps matching TRBD1 (5 bases). V was cut by 1 base and J by 7 bases, with 13 bases left in between. Germline loops: CDR1 SGHTA, CDR2 FQGNSA. The CDR3 is 14 amino acids.

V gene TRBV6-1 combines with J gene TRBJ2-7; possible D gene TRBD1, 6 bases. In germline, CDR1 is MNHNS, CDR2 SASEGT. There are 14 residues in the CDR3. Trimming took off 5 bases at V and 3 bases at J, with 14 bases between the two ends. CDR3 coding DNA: TGTGCCAGCAGTCTCATACAGGGTGACTACGAGCAGTACTTC. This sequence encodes CASSLIQGDYEQYF.

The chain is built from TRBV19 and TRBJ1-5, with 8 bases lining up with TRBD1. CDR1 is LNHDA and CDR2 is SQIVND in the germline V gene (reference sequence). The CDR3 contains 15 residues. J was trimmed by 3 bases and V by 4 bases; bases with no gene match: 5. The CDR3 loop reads CASSRTGRDNQPQHF. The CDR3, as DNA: TGTGCCAGTAGTAGGACAGGGAGGGACAATCAGCCCCAGCATTTT.

CDR3 protein: CASSIGVNTEAFF. The CDR3 DNA sequence: TGTGCCAGTAGTATTGGAGTTAACACTGAAGCTTTCTTT. This chain joins TRBV19 and TRBJ1-1; D call uncertain. CDR1 LNHDA and CDR2 SQIVND come from the germline V gene (reference sequence). Between the trimmed V and J ends, which lost 3 bases and 2 bases, there was a span of 7 bases. The CDR3 is 13 residues long.

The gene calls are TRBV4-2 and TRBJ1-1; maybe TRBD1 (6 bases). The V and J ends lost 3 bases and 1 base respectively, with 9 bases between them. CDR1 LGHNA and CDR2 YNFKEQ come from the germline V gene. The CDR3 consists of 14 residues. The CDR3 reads CASSQVTGNTEAFF. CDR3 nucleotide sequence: TGTGCCAGCAGCCAGGTGACAGGGAACACTGAAGCTTTCTTT.

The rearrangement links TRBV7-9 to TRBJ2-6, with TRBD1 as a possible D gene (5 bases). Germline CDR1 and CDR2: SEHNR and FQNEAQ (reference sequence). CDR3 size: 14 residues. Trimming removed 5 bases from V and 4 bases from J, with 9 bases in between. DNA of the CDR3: TGTGCCAGCAGCCCAGGGTTGGGGGCCAACGTCCTGACTTTC. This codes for CASSPGLGANVLTF.

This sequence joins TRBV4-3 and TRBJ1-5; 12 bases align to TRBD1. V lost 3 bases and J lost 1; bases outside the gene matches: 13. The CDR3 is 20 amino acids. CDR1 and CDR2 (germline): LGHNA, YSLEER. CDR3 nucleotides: TGCGCCAGCAGCCATGCACCCGGGACAGGGGGCGAGAGCAGCAATCAGCCCCAGCATTTT. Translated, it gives CASSHAPGTGGESSNQPQHF.

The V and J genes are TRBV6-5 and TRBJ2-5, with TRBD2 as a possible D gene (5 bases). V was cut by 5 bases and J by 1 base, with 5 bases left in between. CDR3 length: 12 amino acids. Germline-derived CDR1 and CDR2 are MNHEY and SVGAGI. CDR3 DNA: TGTGCCAGCAGTCGGGGCCAAGAGACCCAGTACTTC. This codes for CASSRGQETQYF.

The CDR3 sequence: CASSLGPPEAGANVLTF. Written as DNA, the CDR3 is TGCGCCAGCAGCTTAGGACCCCCGGAGGCTGGGGCCAACGTCCTGACTTTC. The rearrangement joins TRBV5-1 to TRBJ2-6, with TRBD2 as a possible D gene (5 bases). This CDR3 comprises 17 residues. Between the trimmed V and J ends, which lost 2 bases and 2 bases, there was a span of 14 bases. Germline V lookup: CDR1 SGHRS, CDR2 YFSETQ.

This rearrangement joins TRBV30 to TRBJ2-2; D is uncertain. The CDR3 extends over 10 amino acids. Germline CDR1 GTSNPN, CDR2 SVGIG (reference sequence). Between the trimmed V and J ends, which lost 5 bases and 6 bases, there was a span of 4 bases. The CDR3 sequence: CAWGPGELFF. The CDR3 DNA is TGTGCCTGGGGCCCCGGGGAGCTGTTTTTT. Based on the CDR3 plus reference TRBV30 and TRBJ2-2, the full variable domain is SQTIHQWPATLVQPVGSPLSLECTVEGTSNPNLYWYRQAAGRGLQLLFYSVGIGQISSEVPQNLSASRPQDRQFILSSKKLLLSDSGFYLCAWGPGELFFGEGSRLTVL.

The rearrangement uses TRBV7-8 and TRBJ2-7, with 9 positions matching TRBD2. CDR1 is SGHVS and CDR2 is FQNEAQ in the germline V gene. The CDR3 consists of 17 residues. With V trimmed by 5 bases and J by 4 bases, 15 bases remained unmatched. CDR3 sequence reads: CASSPPLRLAGLYEQYF. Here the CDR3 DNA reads TGTGCCAGCAGCCCCCCCTTGCGGCTAGCGGGACTATACGAGCAGTACTTC.

CDR3 nucleotide sequence: TGTGCCAGCAGTTCTCCGGGGGGGAACACTGAAGCTTTCTTT. Amino acids: CASSSPGGNTEAFF. The rearrangement joins TRBV27 to TRBJ1-1; TRBD1 is a possible D gene (5 bases). Germline loops: CDR1 MNHEY, CDR2 SMNVEV (reference sequence). V gave up 4 bases and J gave up 1 base, with 10 bases separating them. The CDR3 has 14 residues.

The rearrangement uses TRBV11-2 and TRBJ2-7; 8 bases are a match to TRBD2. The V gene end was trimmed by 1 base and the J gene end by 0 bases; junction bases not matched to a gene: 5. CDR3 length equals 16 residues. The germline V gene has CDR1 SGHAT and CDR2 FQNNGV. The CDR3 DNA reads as TGTGCCAGCAGCTTAGTGGCTAGCGGGTTCTCCTACGAGCAGTACTTC. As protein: CASSLVASGFSYEQYF.

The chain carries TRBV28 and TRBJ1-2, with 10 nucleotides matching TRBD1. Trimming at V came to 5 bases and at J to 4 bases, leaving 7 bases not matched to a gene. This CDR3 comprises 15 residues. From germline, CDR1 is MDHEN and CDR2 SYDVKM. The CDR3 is CASSLPTGGGYGYTF. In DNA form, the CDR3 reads TGTGCCAGCAGTCTCCCGACAGGGGGCGGCTATGGCTACACCTTC.

The CDR3 DNA is TGTGCCAGCCTGGAGTCTAGCTCCTACGAGCAGTACTTC. It codes for CASLESSSYEQYF. The chain has TRBV7-9 and TRBJ2-7; D remains ambiguous. The length of the CDR3 is 13 residues. Trimming left V 8 bases short and J 0 bases short, with 11 bases between. Germline loops: CDR1 SEHNR, CDR2 FQNEAQ (reference sequence). The full variable domain, its missing parts supplied by reference TRBV7-9 and TRBJ2-7, is DTGVSQNPRHKITKRGQNVTFRCDPISEHNRLYWYRQTLGQGPEFLTYFQNEAQLEKSRLLSDRFSAERPKGSFSTLEIQRTEQGDSAMYLCASLESSSYEQYFGPGTRLTVT.

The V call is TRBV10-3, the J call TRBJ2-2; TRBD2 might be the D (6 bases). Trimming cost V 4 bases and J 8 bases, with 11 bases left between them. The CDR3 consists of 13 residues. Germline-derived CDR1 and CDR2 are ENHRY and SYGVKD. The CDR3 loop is CAISGGEVGELFF. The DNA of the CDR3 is TGTGCCATCAGTGGCGGGGAGGTAGGGGAGCTGTTTTTT.

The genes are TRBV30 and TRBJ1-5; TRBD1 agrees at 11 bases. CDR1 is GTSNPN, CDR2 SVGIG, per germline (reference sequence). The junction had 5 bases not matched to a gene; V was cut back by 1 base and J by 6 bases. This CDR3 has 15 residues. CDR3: CAWSGTGGASQPQHF. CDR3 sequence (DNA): TGTGCCTGGAGTGGGACAGGGGGCGCATCTCAGCCCCAGCATTTT.

CDR3 coding DNA: TGTGCCAGCAGTTTTTGGGGCGCAACTAATGAAAAACTGTTTTTT. This translates into CASSFWGATNEKLFF. This chain links TRBV27 with TRBJ1-4, with D maybe TRBD1 (5 bases). The V and J ends lost 3 bases and 0 bases respectively, with 8 bases between them. The germline CDR1 and CDR2 sequences are MNHEY and SMNVEV (reference sequence). The CDR3 spans 15 residues.

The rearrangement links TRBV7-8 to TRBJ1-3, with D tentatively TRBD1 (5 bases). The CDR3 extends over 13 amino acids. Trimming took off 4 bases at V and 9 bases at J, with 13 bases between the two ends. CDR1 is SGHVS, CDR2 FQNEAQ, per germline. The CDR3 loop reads CASSSGGSGTIYF. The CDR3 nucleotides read TGTGCCAGCAGCTCGGGGGGTAGTGGCACCATATATTTT.

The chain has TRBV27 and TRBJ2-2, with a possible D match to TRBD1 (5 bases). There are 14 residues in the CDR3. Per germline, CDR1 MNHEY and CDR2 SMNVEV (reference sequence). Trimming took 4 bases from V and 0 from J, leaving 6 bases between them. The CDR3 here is CASSSTANTGELFF. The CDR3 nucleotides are TGTGCCAGCAGTTCGACAGCGAACACCGGGGAGCTGTTTTTT.

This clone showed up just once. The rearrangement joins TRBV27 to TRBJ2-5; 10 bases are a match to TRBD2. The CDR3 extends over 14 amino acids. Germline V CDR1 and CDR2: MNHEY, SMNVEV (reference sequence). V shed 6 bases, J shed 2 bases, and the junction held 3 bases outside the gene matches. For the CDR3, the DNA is TGTGCCAGCAGACTAGCGGGGCCTCAAGAGACCCAGTACTTC. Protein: CASRLAGPQETQYF.

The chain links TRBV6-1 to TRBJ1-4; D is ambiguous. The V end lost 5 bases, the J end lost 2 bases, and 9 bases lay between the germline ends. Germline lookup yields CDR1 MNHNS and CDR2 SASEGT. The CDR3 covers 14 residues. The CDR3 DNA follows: TGTGCCAGCAGTACGCCCAGGACTAATGAAAAACTGTTTTTT. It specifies CASSTPRTNEKLFF.

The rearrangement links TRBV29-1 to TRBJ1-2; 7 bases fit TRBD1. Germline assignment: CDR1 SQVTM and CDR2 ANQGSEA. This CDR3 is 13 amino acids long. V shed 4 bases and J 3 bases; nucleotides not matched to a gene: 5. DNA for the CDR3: TGCAGCGTTGTTCAGGGGGGCGACTATGGCTACACCTTC. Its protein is CSVVQGGDYGYTF.

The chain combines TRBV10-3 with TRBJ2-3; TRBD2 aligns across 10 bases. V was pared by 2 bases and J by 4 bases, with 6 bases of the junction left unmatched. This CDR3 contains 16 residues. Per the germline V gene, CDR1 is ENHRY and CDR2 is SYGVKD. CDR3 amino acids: CAISEASGSGADTQYF. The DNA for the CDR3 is TGTGCCATCAGTGAGGCTAGCGGGAGTGGGGCAGATACGCAGTATTTT.

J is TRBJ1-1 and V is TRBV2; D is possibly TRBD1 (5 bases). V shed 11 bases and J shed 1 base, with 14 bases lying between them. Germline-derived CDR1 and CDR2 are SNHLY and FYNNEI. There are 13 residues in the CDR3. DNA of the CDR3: TGTGCCCTCGTGGGAGGGGCGAACACTGAAGCTTTCTTT. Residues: CALVGGANTEAFF.

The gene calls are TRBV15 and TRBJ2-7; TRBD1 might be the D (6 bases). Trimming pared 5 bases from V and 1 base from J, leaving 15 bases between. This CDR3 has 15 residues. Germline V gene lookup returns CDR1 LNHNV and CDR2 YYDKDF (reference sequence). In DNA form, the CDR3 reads TGTGCCACCAGCGGAGCACAGGGATTATCCTACGAGCAGTACTTC. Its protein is CATSGAQGLSYEQYF.

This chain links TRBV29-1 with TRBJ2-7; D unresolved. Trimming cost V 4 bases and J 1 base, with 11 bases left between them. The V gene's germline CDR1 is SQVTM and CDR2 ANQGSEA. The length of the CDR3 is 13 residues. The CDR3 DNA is TGCAGCGTTGTCGCGGCAGCTTCCTACGAGCAGTACTTC. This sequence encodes CSVVAAASYEQYF.

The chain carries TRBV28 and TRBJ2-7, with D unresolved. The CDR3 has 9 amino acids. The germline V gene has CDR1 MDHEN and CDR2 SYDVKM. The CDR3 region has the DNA TGTGTCTACCTCTACGAGCAGTACTTC. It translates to CVYLYEQYF.